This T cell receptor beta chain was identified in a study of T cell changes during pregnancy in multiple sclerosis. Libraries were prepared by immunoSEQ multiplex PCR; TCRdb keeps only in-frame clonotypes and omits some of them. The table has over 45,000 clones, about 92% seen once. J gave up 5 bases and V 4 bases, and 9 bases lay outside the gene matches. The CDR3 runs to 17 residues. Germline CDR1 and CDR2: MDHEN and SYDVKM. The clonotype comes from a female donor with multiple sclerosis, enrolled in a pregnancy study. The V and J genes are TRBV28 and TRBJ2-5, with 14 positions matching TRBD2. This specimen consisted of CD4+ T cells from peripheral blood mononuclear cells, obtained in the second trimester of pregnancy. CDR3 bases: TGTGCCAGCAGTTCGGCGACTAGCGGGAGGGCCGGTGAGACCCAGTACTTC. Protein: CASSSATSGRAGETQYF.